Below, 4 T cell receptor beta chains from the same sample are listed, as sequenced in a study of ipilimumab plus nivolumab after autologous stem cell transplantation. Sequencing used immunoSEQ multiplex PCR; TCRdb keeps in-frame clones, though not all of them. The sample lists tens of thousands of clones, over 65% seen once, with about 23% in the top ten. Sequencing used PBMCs, obtained in a trial of ipilimumab plus nivolumab as post-transplant consolidation. All receptors come from a male donor with diffuse large B-cell lymphoma.

The chain carries TRBV6-4 and TRBJ2-3, with 12 bases that match TRBD2. V trimming: 4 bases; J trimming: 3 bases; junction bases outside the gene matches: 11. In germline, CDR1 is MRHNA, CDR2 SNTAGT. The length of the CDR3 is 18 residues. CDR3 amino acids: CASSATSGGVSSTDTQYF. CDR3 DNA sequence: TGTGCCAGCAGTGCGACTAGCGGGGGAGTATCGAGTACAGATACGCAGTATTTT.

The rearrangement uses TRBV2 and TRBJ2-4; 8 bases are shared with TRBD1. The CDR3 sequence is 14 residues long. With 5 bases clipped from V and 7 bases from J, the junction kept 7 bases outside the gene matches. Per the germline V gene, CDR1 is SNHLY and CDR2 is FYNNEI. CDR3 DNA sequence: TGTGCCAGCAGTCCATCGACAGGGGCGAACATTCAGTACTTC. The encoded protein is CASSPSTGANIQYF.

J is TRBJ1-2 and V is TRBV29-1, with D perhaps TRBD1 (6 bases). The CDR3 runs to 14 residues. CDR1 is SQVTM and CDR2 is ANQGSEA in the germline V gene. Trimming took 6 bases from V and 3 from J, leaving 17 bases between them. The CDR3 region is CSVSGGARDYGYTF. CDR3 nucleotide sequence: TGCAGCGTGTCGGGGGGGGCGCGGGACTATGGCTACACCTTC.

The chain recombines TRBV29-1 with TRBJ1-3, with D unresolved. V shed 0 bases and J shed 0 bases, with 18 bases lying between them. CDR1 is SQVTM and CDR2 is ANQGSEA in the germline V gene. There are 18 residues in the CDR3. The CDR3 DNA is TGCAGCGTTGAAGATAGATTGGGGAGGGCGAGCTCTGGAAACACCATATATTTT. This codes for CSVEDRLGRASSGNTIYF.